This TCR beta chain was found in a study of regulatory T cells in long-lasting Graves disease. Both iRepertoire HTBI primers and Arm-PCR of CDR3 regions were used to build the TCR beta libraries. TCRdb re-derived calls from the multiplex PCR reads in MiXCR, one entry per CDR3 protein. The repertoire has some 330,000 distinct CDR3 sequences, approximately 10% of them found once; the top ten carry 15% to 20%. Time point denoted: newly diagnosed GD, antithyroid drugs for less than 3 months. PBMC RNA served as the TCR library source. The germline V gene has CDR1 MNHEY and CDR2 SMNVEV (reference sequence). V was cut by 0 bases and J by 3 bases, with 15 bases left in between. The CDR3 runs to 17 residues. There are many counts of this clonotype. This sample also appeared in a second study, on T cells in Graves' hyperthyroidism and ophthalmopathy. That study adds: Researchers found most expanded thyroid clonotypes above 0.001 in blood as well.

The source was peripheral blood mononuclear cells (PBMCs), collected at new diagnosis, from a patient treated with antithyroid drugs. This sequence originates from a woman younger than 30 with Graves disease. J is TRBJ2-1 and V is TRBV27; D unclear. The CDR3: CASSLSESPPGYNEQFF. CDR3 DNA sequence: TGTGCCAGCAGTTTATCAGAGTCCCCGCCCGGCTACAATGAGCAGTTCTTC.